Listed below are T cell receptor beta chains from one sample, sequenced in a study of T cell responses to AZD1222 COVID-19 vaccine. Repertoires were generated with immunoSEQ multiplex PCR, while TCRdb's copy carries only in-frame clones and drops some. The data show more than 60,000 clones, approximately 82% seen once. Here the sequenced sample was peripheral blood, taken on day 0 of AZD1222 vaccination. The receptors originated from an adult in good health. Both conserved end residues are part of each CDR3. The D gene is left open where the match is weak. Rows may omit the clone size; those that give it use once, few, many or a size class.

J: TRBJ2-2; size: NA; V: TRBV7-8; D: TRBD1; CDR3: CASSLAGQGTGELFF; DNA: TGTGCCAGCAGCTTAGCGGGACAGGGAACCGGGGAGCTGTTTTTT
J: TRBJ1-2; size: NA; V: TRBV20-1; D: NA; CDR3: CSASIQGYGYTF; DNA: TGCAGTGCTAGTATCCAGGGCTATGGCTACACCTTC
J: TRBJ1-1; size: NA; V: TRBV6-5; D: NA; CDR3: CASSRLVTGNTEAFF; DNA: TGTGCCAGCAGTCGACTGGTCACAGGGAACACTGAAGCTTTCTTT
J: TRBJ2-3; size: once; V: TRBV24-1; D: NA; CDR3: CATSDPGADTQYF; DNA: TGTGCCACCAGTGACCCAGGGGCAGATACGCAGTATTTT
J: TRBJ2-2; size: NA; V: TRBV5-1; D: NA; CDR3: CASSLAGSGGELFF; DNA: TGCGCCAGCAGCTTGGCCGGGAGTGGCGGGGAGCTGTTTTTT
J: TRBJ1-6; size: NA; V: TRBV7-3; D: NA; CDR3: CASSLGSSYNSPLHF; DNA: TGTGCCAGCAGCTTAGGCAGCTCCTATAATTCACCCCTCCACTTT
J: TRBJ2-5; size: NA; V: TRBV18; D: NA; CDR3: CASSPTAGQETQYF; DNA: TGTGCCAGCTCACCAACGGCGGGACAAGAGACCCAGTACTTC
J: TRBJ1-1; size: NA; V: TRBV3-1/TRBV3-2; D: NA; CDR3: CASSNHAELNTEAFF; DNA: TGTGCCAGCAGTAACCACGCCGAGTTGAACACTGAAGCTTTCTTT
J: TRBJ2-1; size: NA; V: TRBV28; D: NA; CDR3: CASSVQHNEQFF; DNA: TGTGCCAGCAGCGTACAGCACAATGAGCAGTTCTTC
J: TRBJ2-1; size: NA; V: TRBV27; D: TRBD2; CDR3: CASRWGVAGSGEQFF; DNA: TGTGCCAGCAGATGGGGAGTAGCGGGGTCCGGTGAGCAGTTCTTC
J: TRBJ1-5; size: NA; V: TRBV5-8; D: NA; CDR3: CASSLTGNNQPQHF; DNA: TGTGCCAGCAGCTTGACCGGGAACAATCAGCCCCAGCATTTT
J: TRBJ1-2; size: once; V: TRBV29-1; D: NA; CDR3: CSVEGDDYGYTF; DNA: TGCAGCGTTGAGGGGGATGACTATGGCTACACCTTC
J: TRBJ1-3; size: once; V: TRBV12-5; D: NA; CDR3: CASGPQNLGHTIYF; DNA: TGTGCTAGTGGCCCCCAGAACCTCGGTCACACCATATATTTT
J: TRBJ1-3; size: NA; V: TRBV19; D: TRBD1; CDR3: CATWDRGSGNTIYF; DNA: TGTGCCACCTGGGACAGGGGCTCTGGAAACACCATATATTTT
J: TRBJ1-2; size: NA; V: TRBV7-2; D: TRBD1; CDR3: CASSRGQGNGYTF; DNA: TGTGCCAGCAGCCGGGGACAGGGGAATGGCTACACCTTC
J: TRBJ1-1; size: NA; V: TRBV6-2/TRBV6-3; D: TRBD1; CDR3: CASSYGGTDGRTEAFF; DNA: TGTGCCAGCAGTTACGGCGGGACAGATGGGAGGACTGAAGCTTTCTTT
J: TRBJ1-1; size: NA; V: TRBV4-1; D: NA; CDR3: CASSQDVYNEAFF; DNA: TGCGCCAGCAGCCAAGATGTCTACAATGAAGCTTTCTTT
J: TRBJ2-7; size: NA; V: TRBV4-1; D: TRBD2; CDR3: CASSQDGTSAAPSSYEQYF; DNA: TGCGCCAGCAGCCAAGATGGGACTAGCGCGGCCCCCAGCTCCTACGAGCAGTACTTC
J: TRBJ2-1; size: NA; V: TRBV6-5; D: TRBD1; CDR3: CASSTGTGNEQFF; DNA: TGTGCCAGCAGCACCGGGACAGGGAATGAGCAGTTCTTC
J: TRBJ1-5; size: NA; V: TRBV2; D: NA; CDR3: CASSEAKRRNQPQHF; DNA: TGTGCCAGCAGTGAAGCAAAACGGAGGAATCAGCCCCAGCATTTT
J: TRBJ2-1; size: NA; V: TRBV11-2; D: TRBD2; CDR3: CASSLIPKRGYYNEQFF; DNA: TGTGCCAGCAGCTTAATACCCAAGCGGGGTTACTACAATGAGCAGTTCTTC
J: TRBJ1-3; size: NA; V: TRBV6-5; D: NA; CDR3: CASSLTGLSGNTIYF; DNA: TGTGCCAGCAGTTTAACAGGTCTCTCTGGAAACACCATATATTTT
J: TRBJ2-7; size: NA; V: TRBV2; D: TRBD2; CDR3: CASSPGLAKTYEQYF; DNA: TGTGCCAGCAGTCCGGGACTAGCGAAAACCTACGAGCAGTACTTC
J: TRBJ1-5; size: few; V: TRBV27; D: NA; CDR3: CASSLDPNQPQHF; DNA: TGTGCCAGCAGTTTAGACCCCAATCAGCCCCAGCATTTT
J: TRBJ1-6; size: NA; V: TRBV11-2; D: TRBD1; CDR3: CASSRTGGRDSPLHF; DNA: TGTGCCAGCAGCCGGACAGGGGGCAGGGATTCACCCCTCCACTTT
J: TRBJ1-2; size: NA; V: TRBV7-2; D: TRBD1; CDR3: CASSSQGVDGYTF; DNA: TGTGCCAGCAGCTCGCAGGGGGTGGATGGCTACACCTTC
J: TRBJ1-1; size: few; V: TRBV15; D: NA; CDR3: CATSRVWANTEAFF; DNA: TGTGCCACCAGCAGAGTCTGGGCCAACACTGAAGCTTTCTTT
J: TRBJ1-2; size: NA; V: TRBV5-1; D: TRBD1; CDR3: CASSLGVRDRPSYYGYTF; DNA: TGCGCCAGCAGCTTGGGGGTCCGGGACAGGCCGTCTTACTATGGCTACACCTTC
J: TRBJ2-1; size: NA; V: TRBV21-1; D: NA; CDR3: CASSLPWTSGSLSSYNEQFF; DNA: TGTGCCAGCAGCCTTCCCTGGACTAGCGGATCCTTGAGCTCCTACAATGAGCAGTTCTTC
J: TRBJ2-2; size: NA; V: TRBV19; D: NA; CDR3: CASRVEAGRTNTGELFF; DNA: TGTGCCAGTAGGGTAGAGGCTGGGAGAACGAACACCGGGGAGCTGTTTTTT
J: TRBJ2-3; size: NA; V: TRBV11-3; D: TRBD2; CDR3: CASGLGTDTQYF; DNA: TGTGCCAGCGGACTAGGCACAGATACGCAGTATTTT
J: TRBJ1-1; size: NA; V: TRBV6-5; D: NA; CDR3: CASNGGGGTEAFF; DNA: TGTGCCAGCAATGGTGGGGGTGGCACTGAAGCTTTCTTT
J: TRBJ1-1; size: NA; V: TRBV7-2; D: NA; CDR3: CASSLGRAGNTEAFF; DNA: TGTGCCAGCAGCTTAGGCAGGGCGGGGAACACTGAAGCTTTCTTT
J: TRBJ2-1; size: NA; V: TRBV12-3/TRBV12-4; D: NA; CDR3: CASSLADNEQFF; DNA: TGTGCCAGCAGTTTAGCTGACAATGAGCAGTTCTTC
J: TRBJ1-4; size: NA; V: TRBV28; D: TRBD1; CDR3: CASSLPGQGNEKLFF; DNA: TGTGCCAGCAGTTTACCGGGACAGGGGAATGAAAAACTGTTTTTT
J: TRBJ2-1; size: once; V: TRBV5-1; D: TRBD2; CDR3: CASSLIEGGPGNEQFF; DNA: TGCGCCAGCAGCTTGATCGAGGGAGGGCCCGGCAATGAGCAGTTCTTC
J: TRBJ1-4; size: NA; V: TRBV12-3/TRBV12-4; D: NA; CDR3: CASTWGANEKLFF; DNA: TGTGCCAGCACCTGGGGCGCTAATGAAAAACTGTTTTTT
J: TRBJ1-1; size: NA; V: TRBV18; D: NA; CDR3: CASSPPMNTEAFF; DNA: TGTGCCAGCTCACCACCGATGAACACTGAAGCTTTCTTT
J: TRBJ2-7; size: NA; V: TRBV3-1/TRBV3-2; D: NA; CDR3: CASSQRGTPYYEQYF; DNA: TGTGCCAGCAGCCAACGCGGGACACCTTACTACGAGCAGTACTTC
J: TRBJ1-2; size: NA; V: TRBV5-1; D: TRBD1; CDR3: CASSLEGALYGYTF; DNA: TGCGCCAGCAGCTTGGAGGGGGCCCTGTATGGCTACACCTTC
J: TRBJ1-3; size: NA; V: TRBV5-1; D: TRBD1; CDR3: CASSPTLTGTDTIYF; DNA: TGCGCCAGCAGCCCAACATTGACAGGGACGGACACCATATATTTT
J: TRBJ2-1; size: NA; V: TRBV7-2; D: NA; CDR3: CASSLASGAGEQFF; DNA: TGTGCCAGCAGCTTAGCGTCGGGGGCGGGTGAGCAGTTCTTC